This TCR beta chain comes out of a study of blood T cells in healthy people across ages. The CDR3 has 15 amino acids. The V and J ends lost 4 bases and 5 bases respectively, with 14 bases between them. A second PCR, run for about 7 to 11 cycles, used a sample-barcoded 5' primer plus a J-beta primer mix. Using its own MiXCR run on the 5' RACE reads, TCRdb lists one record per CDR3 protein. The repertoire holds about 1.4 million distinct CDR3 sequences, with approximately 59% as singletons. Findings and caveats of the study: A roughly linear fall in TCR beta diversity per million T cells was seen with increasing age. Percentage of naive T cells showed a strong correlation with TCR beta diversity. Investigators viewed diversity estimates from one million T cells as underestimates, the study reported.

This clonotype was detected only once. Antigen unknown. The TCR comes from a man in his late teens or twenties in good health. This rearrangement joins TRBV12-3 or TRBV12-4 to TRBJ2-2; the D is unclear. The material sequenced was blood. This CDR3 reads CASSYPRGRTGELFF. The CDR3 nucleotides are TGTGCCAGCAGTTACCCCCGTGGGCGGACCGGGGAGCTGTTTTTT.